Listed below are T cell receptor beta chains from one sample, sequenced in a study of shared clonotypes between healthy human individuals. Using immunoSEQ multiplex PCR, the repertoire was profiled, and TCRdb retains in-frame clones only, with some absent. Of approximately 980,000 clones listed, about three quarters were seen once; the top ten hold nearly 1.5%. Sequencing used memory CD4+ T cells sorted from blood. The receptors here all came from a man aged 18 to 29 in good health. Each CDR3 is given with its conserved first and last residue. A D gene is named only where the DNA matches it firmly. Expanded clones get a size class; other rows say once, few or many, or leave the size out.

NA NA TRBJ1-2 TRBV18 TGTGCCAGCTCACCCCACGGGGACGTTAACTATGGCTACACCTTC CASSPHGDVNYGYTF
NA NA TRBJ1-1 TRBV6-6 TGTGCCAGCAGTGAGACGCCCAGGGAGGGCACTGAAGCTTTCTTT CASSETPREGTEAFF
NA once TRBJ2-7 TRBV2 TGTGCCAGCAGTGTCGGAAACAGGGGGGGCGGTGAGCAGTACTTC CASSVGNRGGGEQYF
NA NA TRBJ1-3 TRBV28 TGTGCCAGCAGTTCCCCCGGGGACTCTGGAAACACCATATATTTT CASSSPGDSGNTIYF
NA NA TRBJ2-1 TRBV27 TGTGCCAGCAGAGAGACAGTCTCCTACAATGAGCAGTTCTTC CASRETVSYNEQFF
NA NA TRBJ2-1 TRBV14 TGTGCCAGCAGCCGAACTAGCTCCTCCTACAATGAGCAGTTCTTC CASSRTSSSYNEQFF
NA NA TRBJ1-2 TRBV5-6 TGTGCCAGCAGCTTGAACGGGGACTATGGCTACACCTTC CASSLNGDYGYTF
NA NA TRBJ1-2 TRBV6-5 TGTGCCAGCAGTTATAGTACCCCAAAGGTCTACACCTTC CASSYSTPKVYTF
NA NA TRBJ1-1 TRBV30 TGTGCCTGGAGGGAGGAAAAGGAAGCTTTCTTT CAWREEKEAFF
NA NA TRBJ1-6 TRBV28 TGTGCCAGCAGTTTGGGTCAGCTTAATTCACCCCTCCACTTT CASSLGQLNSPLHF
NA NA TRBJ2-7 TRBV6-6 TGTGCCAGCAGCGAAAGTCGGCCGTCCTACGAGCAGTACTTC CASSESRPSYEQYF
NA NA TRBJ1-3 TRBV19 TGTGCCAGTGCGGGACGCGTAGCTGGAAACACCATATATTTT CASAGRVAGNTIYF
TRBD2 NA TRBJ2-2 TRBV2 TGTGCCAGCAAAAGGGAGGGTTCGGGCACCGGGGAGCTGTTTTTT CASKREGSGTGELFF
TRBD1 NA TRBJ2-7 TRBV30 TGTGCCTGGAGTGCCGGGACAGGTTTTTACGAGCAGTACTTC CAWSAGTGFYEQYF
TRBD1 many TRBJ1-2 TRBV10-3 TGTGCCATCAGTGAGCCCCGGGACAGTCCGTATGGCTACACCTTC CAISEPRDSPYGYTF
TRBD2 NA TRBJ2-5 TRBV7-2 TGTGCCAGCAGCTTAGGACTAGCGGGAGTGAGAGAGACCCAGTACTTC CASSLGLAGVRETQYF
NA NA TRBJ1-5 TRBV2 TGTGCCAGCAGTGAAGCTAGTGGCTCACCCCAGCATTTT CASSEASGSPQHF
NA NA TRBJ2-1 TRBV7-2 TGTGCCAGCAGCTTAGTAGGTAATGAGCAGTTCTTC CASSLVGNEQFF
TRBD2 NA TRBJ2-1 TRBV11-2 TGTGCCAGCAGCTTAGGCACTAGCGGGGGGGCCTATGAGCAGTTCTTC CASSLGTSGGAYEQFF
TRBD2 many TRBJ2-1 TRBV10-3 TGTGCCATCAGTGCCGGACTAGACAATGAGCAGTTCTTC CAISAGLDNEQFF
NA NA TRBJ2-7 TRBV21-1 TGTGCCAGCAGCACCCAAGGACAGGTTAACTACGAGCAGTACTTC CASSTQGQVNYEQYF
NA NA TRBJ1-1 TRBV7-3 TGTGCCAGCAGCTTATTAAGTAACACTGAAGCTTTCTTT CASSLLSNTEAFF
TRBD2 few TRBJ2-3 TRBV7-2 TGTGCCAGCAGCCCGACCCCGGGACTAGCAGGGGGAGATACGCAGTATTTT CASSPTPGLAGGDTQYF
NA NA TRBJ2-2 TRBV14 TGTGCCAGCAGCCAAGACCTCAACGGGGAGCTGTTTTTT CASSQDLNGELFF
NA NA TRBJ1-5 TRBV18 TGTGCCAGCTCCCCTCGCGGGGTCGTAGGCCAGCCCCAGCATTTT CASSPRGVVGQPQHF
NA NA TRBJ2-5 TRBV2 TGTGCCAGCAGTGTTCGGGGCCAAGAGACCCAGTACTTC CASSVRGQETQYF
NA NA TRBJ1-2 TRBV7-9 TGTGCCAGCAGCCCGAGAGGCCCGTCCTATGGCTACACCTTC CASSPRGPSYGYTF
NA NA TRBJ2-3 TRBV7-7 TGTGCTAGCAGCTTAGGGACTGGTGCCAGCACAGATACGCAGTATTTT CASSLGTGASTDTQYF
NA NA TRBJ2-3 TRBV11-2 TGTGCCAGCAGCTTCCAACGGGGGACTGTAGAATCGCAGTATTTT CASSFQRGTVESQYF
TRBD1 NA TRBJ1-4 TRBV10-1 TGCGCCAGCAGTGAGAACAGGGGTGAAAAACTGTTTTTT CASSENRGEKLFF
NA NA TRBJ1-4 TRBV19 TGTGCCAGCGTAACACTTAGGTTTCCGACAGGTATCTTTTTT CASVTLRFPTGIFF
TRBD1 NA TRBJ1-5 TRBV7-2 TGTGCCAGCAGCTTATCTCCTGGGACAGGCAATCAGCCCCAGCATTTT CASSLSPGTGNQPQHF
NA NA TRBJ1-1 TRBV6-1 TGTGCCAGCAGTGAAGCTAACAAGAACACTGAAGCTTTCTTT CASSEANKNTEAFF
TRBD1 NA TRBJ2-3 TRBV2 TGTGCCAGCAGGATCGGGACAGCTAGCACAGATACGCAGTATTTT CASRIGTASTDTQYF
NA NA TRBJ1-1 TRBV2 TGTGCCAGCAGTTCTCTTTGGACATCCGAAGCTTTCTTT CASSSLWTSEAFF
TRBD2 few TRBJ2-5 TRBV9 TGTGCCAGCAGCCCCCCGCGACAAGGACTAGCGGGGGGAGAGACCCAGTACTTC CASSPPRQGLAGGETQYF
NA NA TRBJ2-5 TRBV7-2 TGTGCCAGCAGCTTAGCACAGGGGAGGAAAGAGACCCAGTACTTC CASSLAQGRKETQYF
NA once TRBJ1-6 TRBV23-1 TGCGCCAGCAGTCAACCCCATTGGAGGGACAATAATTCACCCCTCCACTTT CASSQPHWRDNNSPLHF
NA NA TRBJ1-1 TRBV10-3 TGTGCCATCAACTCGAACCCGGGACGAGGCGACACTGAAGCTTTCTTT CAINSNPGRGDTEAFF
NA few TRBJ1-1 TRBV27 TGTGCCACCTTCCAAATTGCGAGGGGGGGAGGTAGAGCTTTCTTT CATFQIARGGGRAFF
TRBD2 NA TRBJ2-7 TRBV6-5 TGTGCCAGCAGTTTTTCCCGGACTAGCGGCTACGAGCAGTACTTC CASSFSRTSGYEQYF
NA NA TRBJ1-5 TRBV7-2 TGTGCCAGCAGCTTAAGCAGTCAAGGGAATCAGCCCCAGCATTTT CASSLSSQGNQPQHF